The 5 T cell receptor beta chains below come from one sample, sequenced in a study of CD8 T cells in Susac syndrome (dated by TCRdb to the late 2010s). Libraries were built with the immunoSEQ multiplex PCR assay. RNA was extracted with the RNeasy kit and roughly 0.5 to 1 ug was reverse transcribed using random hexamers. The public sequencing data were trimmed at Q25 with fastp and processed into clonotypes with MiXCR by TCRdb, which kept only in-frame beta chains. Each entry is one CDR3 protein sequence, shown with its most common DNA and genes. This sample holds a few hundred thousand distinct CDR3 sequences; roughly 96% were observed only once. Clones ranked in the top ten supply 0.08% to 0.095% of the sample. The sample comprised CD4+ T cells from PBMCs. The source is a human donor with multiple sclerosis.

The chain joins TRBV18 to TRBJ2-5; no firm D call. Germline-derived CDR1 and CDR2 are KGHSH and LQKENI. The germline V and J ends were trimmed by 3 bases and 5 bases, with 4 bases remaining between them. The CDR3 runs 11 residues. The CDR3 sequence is CASSPDETQYF. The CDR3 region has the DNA TGTGCCAGCTCACCGGATGAGACCCAGTACTTC.

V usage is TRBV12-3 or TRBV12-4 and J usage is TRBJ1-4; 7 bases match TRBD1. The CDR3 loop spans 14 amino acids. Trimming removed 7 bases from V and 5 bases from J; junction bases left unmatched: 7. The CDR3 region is CASTGGQPNEKLFF. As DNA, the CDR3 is TGTGCCAGCACCGGGGGACAGCCGAATGAAAAACTGTTTTTT.

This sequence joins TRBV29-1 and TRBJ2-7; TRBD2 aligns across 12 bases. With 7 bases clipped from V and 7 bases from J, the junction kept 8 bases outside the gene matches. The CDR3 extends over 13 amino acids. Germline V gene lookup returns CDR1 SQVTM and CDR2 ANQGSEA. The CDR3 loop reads CSAATSGSREQYF. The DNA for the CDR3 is TGCAGCGCCGCGACTAGCGGGAGCCGTGAGCAGTACTTC.

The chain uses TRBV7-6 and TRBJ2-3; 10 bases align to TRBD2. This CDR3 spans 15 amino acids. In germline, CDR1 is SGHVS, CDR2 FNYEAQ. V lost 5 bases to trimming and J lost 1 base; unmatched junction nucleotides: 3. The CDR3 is CASSGLAAGTDTQYF. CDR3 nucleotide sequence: TGTGCCAGCAGCGGACTAGCGGCCGGCACAGATACGCAGTATTTT. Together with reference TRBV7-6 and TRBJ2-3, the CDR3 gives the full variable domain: GAGVSQSPRYKVTKRGQDVALRCDPISGHVSLYWYRQALGQGPEFLTYFNYEAQQDKSGLPNDRFSAERPEGSISTLTIQRTEQRDSAMYRCASSGLAAGTDTQYFGPGTRLTVL.

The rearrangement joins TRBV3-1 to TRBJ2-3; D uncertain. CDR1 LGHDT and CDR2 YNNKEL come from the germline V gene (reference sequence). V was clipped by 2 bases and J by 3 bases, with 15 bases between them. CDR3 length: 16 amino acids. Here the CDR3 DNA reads TGTGCCAGCAGCCAAAGTAGGGTGAGGAGAACAGATACGCAGTATTTT. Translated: CASSQSRVRRTDTQYF.